Sequencing of this TCR beta chain was carried out in a study of cytomegalovirus exposure and HLA in healthy donors. On the study more broadly: The 120 validation repertoires used the same platform as the approximately 700 first-cohort repertoires (as reported by a later analysis). Study-level findings and limits: Fewer than 200 TCR beta chains were listed as cytomegalovirus-associated. Researchers reported that a few CMV-associated chains were confirmed in vitro as CMV antigen-specific.

Separation from the 666-subject first cohort characterized the roughly 120-subject validation cohort, to which the donors belonged. A remark on this clone: The antigen remains undetermined.

The table came from immunoSEQ multiplex PCR; TCRdb's copy has only in-frame clones and leaves some out. In the table there are about 160,000 clones, roughly 90% of which are singletons. Germline V gene lookup returns CDR1 MDHEN and CDR2 SYDVKM. V was clipped by 8 bases and J by 7 bases; unmatched bases: 10. The CDR3 consists of 13 residues. This clonotype was sampled from a man between 18 and 29 years old in good health and CMV-seropositive. The chain uses TRBV28 and TRBJ1-1; 7 positions match TRBD1. The sample comprised PBMCs. The CDR3 loop is CASQDLQGNEAFF. The CDR3 DNA is TGTGCCAGCCAAGACCTACAGGGGAATGAAGCTTTCTTT.